The rows below give T cell receptor beta chains drawn from one sample of a study of T cell responses to AZD1222 COVID-19 vaccine. Profiling relied on immunoSEQ multiplex PCR, and the TCRdb table lists in-frame clones only, not all of them. The data show some 130,000 clones, 70% to 90% seen once. The sequencing here drew on peripheral blood, taken on day 0 of AZD1222 vaccination. These receptors were collected from an adult in good health. CDR3s include the opening cysteine and the closing phenylalanine or tryptophan. The order of the fields is V gene, clone size, J gene, D gene, CDR3 DNA, CDR3 protein. D genes are given only for firm matches. Rows may omit the clone size; those that give it use once, few, many or a size class.

TRBV19	.	TRBJ2-1	.	TGTGCCAGTAGTAGGCAGGGCCGGGACAATGAGCAGTTCTTC	CASSRQGRDNEQFF
TRBV6-5	.	TRBJ2-7	TRBD1	TGTGCCAGCAGTCAGGGACAGTCCTCCTACGAGCAGTACTTC	CASSQGQSSYEQYF
TRBV12-3/TRBV12-4	.	TRBJ2-7	.	TGTGCCAGCAATACCGGGGGACCCTACGAGCAGTACTTC	CASNTGGPYEQYF
TRBV6-2/TRBV6-3	.	TRBJ2-1	TRBD2	TGTGCCAGCAGTTACTCAGGGCTAGCGGGACTCTCCTACAATGAGCAGTTCTTC	CASSYSGLAGLSYNEQFF
TRBV4-3	.	TRBJ1-1	TRBD1	TGCGCCAGCAGCCAGAACAGGGGGCGAGGAACTGAAGCTTTCTTT	CASSQNRGRGTEAFF
TRBV6-5	.	TRBJ1-2	.	TGTGCCACCCGGGACTTTGGCTACACCTTC	CATRDFGYTF
TRBV6-5	.	TRBJ2-1	TRBD1	TGTGCCAGCAGTTACTTCGCAACGGGACAGGTTAATGAGCAGTTCTTC	CASSYFATGQVNEQFF
TRBV5-6	.	TRBJ1-4	.	TGTGCCAGCAGCGCGGGGACGGTTAATGAAAAACTGTTTTTT	CASSAGTVNEKLFF
TRBV28	.	TRBJ2-6	.	TGTGCCAGCAGTTCCTACCGGACGGGATCTGGGGCCAACGTCCTGACTTTC	CASSSYRTGSGANVLTF
TRBV28	few	TRBJ1-1	.	TGTGCCAGCAGCAACCGGGACGGTGGGGGAGCTTTCTTT	CASSNRDGGGAFF
TRBV18	.	TRBJ1-4	.	TGTGCCAGCTCGTCGGGGGTGGGTGAAAAACTGTTTTTT	CASSSGVGEKLFF
TRBV18	.	TRBJ1-3	.	TGTGCCAGCTCACCTTCAGGTTTAACAGGAAACACCATATATTTT	CASSPSGLTGNTIYF
TRBV6-5	.	TRBJ2-5	TRBD1	TGTGCCAGCAGTAGGGGGACAGGCCCAGGGGAGACCCAGTACTTC	CASSRGTGPGETQYF